This T cell receptor beta chain derives from a study of cytomegalovirus exposure and HLA in healthy donors. Germline V lookup: CDR1 SGHNT, CDR2 YENEEA. The CDR3 runs to 17 residues. The ends were cut back, 1 base at V and 7 bases at J, with 19 bases in the middle. PCR was performed using 60 Vbeta and 13 Jbeta primers. This table comes from immunoSEQ multiplex PCR, and its TCRdb copy is limited to in-frame clones, with some not included. The sample consists of 110,000 or so clones, approximately 83% of them appearing once. This clone was observed once. The antigen remains unidentified. Overall study findings and caveats: The classifier was said to identify cytomegalovirus status with high specificity and sensitivity. V- and J-gene trimming in TCR beta was tied to a missense DCLRE1C variant by an analysis performed later.

The chain carries TRBV11-3 and TRBJ1-4, with D maybe TRBD1 (6 bases). Sequencing used PBMCs. This TCR derives from a woman younger than 30 in good health and CMV-seronegative. CDR3 bases: TGTGCCAGCAGCTTAGGGTTATCGGGGGGCATCGGTGAAAAACTGTTTTTT. Its translation: CASSLGLSGGIGEKLFF.